This T cell receptor (beta chain) was observed in a study of shared T cell receptors in the human thymus. V shed 0 bases and J 5 bases; nucleotides not matched to a gene: 5. The germline V gene has CDR1 SGHVS and CDR2 FNYEAQ. This CDR3 has 15 amino acids. Sequencing was performed with immunoSEQ multiplex PCR; in TCRdb, only in-frame clones are kept and a portion is missing. The sample records more than 550,000 clones, 70% to 90% being singletons. This sample also belongs to another study, concerning human thymus T cells.

The chain combines TRBV7-6 with TRBJ2-5; 8 bases align to TRBD1. Sequenced: thymocytes. The receptor comes from a boy less than two years old with a congenital heart defect. The CDR3: CASSLAGQGGETQYF. CDR3 DNA sequence: TGTGCCAGCAGCTTAGCTGGACAGGGCGGGGAGACCCAGTACTTC.